Below, 30 T cell receptor beta chains from the same sample are listed, as sequenced in a study of blood T cell repertoires in COVID-19. Here immunoSEQ multiplex PCR was the method, and the copy in TCRdb shows in-frame clones only, minus some. The sample carries some 150,000 clones, roughly 80% recorded once. Material: peripheral blood. These TCRs come from a woman in her thirties or forties with active or convalescent COVID-19.

The chain couples TRBV18 to TRBJ1-1, with TRBD1 matching over 7 bases. CDR1 is KGHSH, CDR2 LQKENI, per germline. The CDR3 consists of 14 residues. The junction had 6 bases not matched to a gene; V was cut back by 5 bases and J by 3 bases. The CDR3 reads CASSAQGGHTEAFF. The CDR3 bases are TGTGCCAGCTCAGCGCAGGGGGGACACACTGAAGCTTTCTTT.

V usage is TRBV19 and J usage is TRBJ1-6; TRBD1 agrees at 7 bases. The CDR3 is 14 residues long. With V trimmed by 4 bases and J by 7 bases, 4 bases remained unmatched. Germline lookup yields CDR1 LNHDA and CDR2 SQIVND (reference sequence). The CDR3 region has the DNA TGTGCCAGTAGTACAGGGGGGATGAATTCACCCCTCCACTTT. Residues: CASSTGGMNSPLHF.

The table lists this clone with a few counts. The CDR3 DNA is TGTGCCAGCAGCTTGGTAGGGACCGGGAGGGACTTGGGGACCCAGTACTTC. Translation: CASSLVGTGRDLGTQYF. The chain is built from TRBV5-4 and TRBJ2-5; 8 nucleotides agree with TRBD2. The V segment lost 0 bases and the J segment 7 bases; nucleotides outside the gene matches: 14. The CDR3 sequence is 17 residues long. Germline CDR1 SGHNT, CDR2 YYREEE (reference sequence).

V is TRBV7-6 and J is TRBJ1-1; the D gene is possibly TRBD1 (5 bases). Trimming pared 1 base from V and 11 bases from J, leaving 17 bases between. Germline CDR1 and CDR2: SGHVS and FNYEAQ. CDR3 length equals 14 residues. The CDR3 nucleotides read TGTGCCAGCAGCTTAGGAGTTGGGGTTCGGGGGGCTTTCTTT. It codes for CASSLGVGVRGAFF.

The chain couples TRBV3-1 (or the pseudogene TRBV3-2) to TRBJ1-1; D not resolved. The germline gives CDR1 LGHDT, CDR2 YNNKEL (reference sequence). With 1 base removed from V and 10 bases from J, the gap between germline ends came to 10 bases. The CDR3 is 12 residues long. The CDR3 nucleotides are TGTGCCAGCAGCCAAGTTCCCCGGGTAGCTTTCTTT. Encoded protein: CASSQVPRVAFF.

This clone was found a few times. The rearrangement uses TRBV11-2 and TRBJ1-2; D is perhaps TRBD1 (6 bases). V was shortened by 3 bases and J by 2 bases, with 16 bases between the two germline ends. This CDR3 region has 16 residues. Germline V gene sequence: CDR1 SGHAT, CDR2 FQNNGV. This CDR3 reads CASSFPPGVANYGYTF. The CDR3 DNA reads TGTGCCAGCAGCTTTCCCCCAGGGGTAGCCAACTATGGCTACACCTTC.

The chain carries TRBV5-1 and TRBJ1-3; 7 bases are a match to TRBD1. The germline gives CDR1 SGHRS, CDR2 YFSETQ. Trimming took 2 bases from V and 4 from J; bases not matched to a gene: 18. The length of the CDR3 is 19 residues. CDR3 sequence: CASSFVPGQLPPSGNTIYF. CDR3 nucleotide sequence: TGCGCCAGCAGCTTCGTCCCGGGACAGTTACCTCCGTCCGGAAACACCATATATTTT.

This clone was picked up a small number of times. The chain links TRBV5-6 to TRBJ1-2; 10 nucleotides line up with TRBD1. Germline CDR1 is SGHDT and CDR2 is YYEEEE. The V segment lost 5 bases and the J segment 10 bases; nucleotides outside the gene matches: 8. This CDR3 region has 13 residues. CDR3 sequence reads: CASSPLGTGAYTF. The CDR3 nucleotides are TGTGCCAGCAGTCCATTGGGGACAGGGGCCTACACCTTC.

The V call is TRBV18, the J call TRBJ1-5; D call uncertain. Trimming removed 2 bases at V and 2 bases at J, with 10 bases between. Germline assignment: CDR1 KGHSH and CDR2 LQKENI. The CDR3 loop spans 15 amino acids. The CDR3 bases are TGTGCCAGCTCACCATCTAGCGGAGGCAATCAGCCCCAGCATTTT. It translates to CASSPSSGGNQPQHF.

The gene calls are TRBV30 and TRBJ1-6; tentative D call: TRBD1 (5 bases). The CDR3 runs to 15 residues. Trimming removed 4 bases from V and 10 bases from J, with 20 bases in between. CDR1 and CDR2 (germline): GTSNPN, SVGIG (reference sequence). The DNA for the CDR3 is TGTGCCTGGACCCCACCGAGGGGACTTAGGTCACCCCTCCACTTT. Amino acid sequence: CAWTPPRGLRSPLHF.

The chain carries TRBV27 and TRBJ1-2, with D uncertain. Germline CDR1 and CDR2: MNHEY and SMNVEV (reference sequence). V lost 6 bases and J lost 7, with 18 bases in between. The CDR3 consists of 14 residues. The CDR3 here is CASRPVEGWGGYTF. CDR3 sequence (DNA): TGTGCCAGCAGACCCGTAGAGGGTTGGGGTGGCTACACCTTC.

The chain links TRBV27 to TRBJ1-1; TRBD1 matches 8 bases. Germline values: CDR1 MNHEY, CDR2 SMNVEV (reference sequence). Germline trimming cut 1 base from V and 7 bases from J; bases unmatched to any gene: 17. This CDR3 has 18 residues. Written as DNA, the CDR3 is TGTGCCAGCAGTTTATACCCCACCGGGTCCGCAGGGGGCGGTGAAGCTTTCTTT. Protein product: CASSLYPTGSAGGGEAFF.

The chain couples TRBV27 to TRBJ2-3; 9 bases are a match to TRBD1. V was pared by 5 bases and J by 4 bases, with 13 bases of the junction left unmatched. This CDR3 comprises 17 residues. Germline V lookup: CDR1 MNHEY, CDR2 SMNVEV (reference sequence). As DNA, the CDR3 is TGTGCCAGCAGTCTTAAGACCGGGACAGGGATCCCAGATACGCAGTATTTT. Its protein product is CASSLKTGTGIPDTQYF.

This chain links TRBV7-2 with TRBJ1-2; TRBD1 matches at 7 bases. Looked up from germline, CDR1 is SGHTA and CDR2 is FQGNSA. This CDR3 spans 14 amino acids. V gave up 5 bases and J gave up 5 bases; unmatched junction bases: 8. The DNA for the CDR3 is TGTGCCAGCAGCCGCCGACAGGGTTCGTATGGCTACACCTTC. Translating gives CASSRRQGSYGYTF.

V usage is TRBV14 and J usage is TRBJ1-2; 11 nucleotides match TRBD1. Germline V CDR1 and CDR2: SGHDN, FVKESK. V dropped 4 bases and J dropped 8; count of bases not matched to a gene: 6. The CDR3 is 14 amino acids. The DNA of the CDR3 is TGTGCCAGCAGCCCTGGACAGGGGGCGCGAGGCTACACCTTC. It translates to CASSPGQGARGYTF.

The V call is TRBV4-1, the J call TRBJ1-4, with D possibly being TRBD1 (5 bases). The CDR3 totals 17 residues. Between the trimmed V and J ends, which lost 2 bases and 4 bases, there was a span of 17 bases. Germline V lookup: CDR1 MGHRA, CDR2 YSYEKL. The CDR3 DNA reads TGCGCCAGCAGCCAATGGCGGGGGGGGTACGATAATGAAAAACTGTTTTTT. Its translation: CASSQWRGGYDNEKLFF.

The chain employs TRBV28 and TRBJ2-7; TRBD1 might be the D (5 bases). Germline V gene sequence: CDR1 MDHEN, CDR2 SYDVKM. The CDR3 consists of 13 residues. V was trimmed by 7 bases and J by 0 bases, leaving 10 bases between them. The CDR3 region has the DNA TGTGCCAGCATTGGCAGGGACTCCTACGAGCAGTACTTC. It translates to CASIGRDSYEQYF. The full variable domain, rest sourced from reference TRBV28 and TRBJ2-7, is DVKVTQSSRYLVKRTGEKVFLECVQDMDHENMFWYRQDPGLGLRLIYFSYDVKMKEKGDIPEGYSVSREKKERFSLILESASTNQTSMYLCASIGRDSYEQYFGPGTRLTVT.

The rearrangement uses TRBV28 and TRBJ1-2; 9 positions match TRBD1. CDR3 length equals 16 residues. Germline values: CDR1 MDHEN, CDR2 SYDVKM. Unmatched junction bases numbered 12, after V lost 6 bases and J lost 4 bases. The CDR3 bases are TGTGCCAGCAGCTCCTCGGGACAGGGACTACTCTATGGCTACACCTTC. It yields the protein CASSSSGQGLLYGYTF.

The genes are TRBV4-3 and TRBJ1-1, with 7 bases lining up with TRBD1. Germline V CDR1 and CDR2: LGHNA, YSLEER. The CDR3 contains 17 residues. J lost 1 base, V lost 0 bases, and 8 bases had no gene match. DNA of the CDR3: TGCGCCAGCAGCCAAGATGCGACAGGGAGGAGGAACACTGAAGCTTTCTTT. Residues: CASSQDATGRRNTEAFF.

The CDR3 nucleotides read TGCGCCAGCAGCCCAGGTCCGGGACAGGACTATGGCTACACCTTC. Its translation is CASSPGPGQDYGYTF. The rearrangement uses TRBV5-1 and TRBJ1-2, with TRBD1 matching 8 bases. This CDR3 has 15 residues. CDR1 is SGHRS and CDR2 is YFSETQ in the germline V gene. V lost 4 bases, J lost 3 bases, and 8 bases stayed unmatched. The complete variable domain, with remaining parts taken from reference TRBV5-1 and TRBJ1-2, reads KAGVTQTPRYLIKTRGQQVTLSCSPISGHRSVSWYQQTPGQGLQFLFEYFSETQRNKGNFPGRFSGRQFSNSRSEMNVSTLELGDSALYLCASSPGPGQDYGYTFGSGTRLTVV.

The chain carries TRBV27 and TRBJ1-1; the D is unclear. The V end was cut by 5 bases, the J end by 3 bases, with 13 bases between. Germline V lookup: CDR1 MNHEY, CDR2 SMNVEV (reference sequence). The CDR3 runs 14 residues. The CDR3 loop is CASSPFNGDTEAFF. The DNA of the CDR3 is TGTGCCAGCAGTCCGTTTAACGGGGACACTGAAGCTTTCTTT.

The chain links TRBV6-5 to TRBJ1-2; D gene unclear. Trimming removed 6 bases from V and 2 bases from J, with 16 bases in between. Germline CDR1 is MNHEY and CDR2 is SVGAGI. The CDR3 runs to 15 residues. CDR3 amino acids: CASSLAPTGNYGYTF. CDR3 bases: TGTGCCAGCAGCCTCGCCCCGACTGGGAACTATGGCTACACCTTC.

In regard to this clone: The limits of the CDR3 on the DNA are not certain, so only TCRdb's listed CDR3 is given. The chain is built from TRBV9 and TRBJ2-5; the DNA was not compared with TRBD2, the D call given in the table. CDR1 and CDR2 (germline): SGDLS, YYNGEE. Ends included, the CDR3 has 13 residues. CDR3 sequence reads: CASSVGTGTRADF.

The gene calls are TRBV10-2 and TRBJ2-3; weak D call: TRBD2 (6 bases). This CDR3 comprises 17 residues. The germline gives CDR1 WSHSY, CDR2 SAAADI. Trimming shortened V by 4 bases and J by 2 bases, and 19 bases separated the two germline ends. The CDR3 DNA is TGCGCCAGCAGTGGGGGACGACGGGAGATGGACACAGATACGCAGTATTTT. It translates to CASSGGRREMDTDTQYF.

This chain connects TRBV9 to TRBJ2-3, with 9 bases identical to TRBD1. The CDR3 has 16 amino acids. Per the germline V gene, CDR1 is SGDLS and CDR2 is YYNGEE. The ends lost 4 bases at V and 4 bases at J; junction bases unmatched: 10. The CDR3 DNA sequence: TGTGCCAGCAGCCCTCCCGGGACAGGGTTTTCAGATACGCAGTATTTT. This encodes CASSPPGTGFSDTQYF.

This clone was detected once. The genes are TRBV19 and TRBJ2-3, with 8 bases fitting TRBD1. V was pared by 2 bases and J by 5 bases, with 9 bases of the junction left unmatched. The CDR3 is made up of 16 amino acids. Germline V gives CDR1 LNHDA, CDR2 SQIVND (reference sequence). CDR3 region: CASSIQGARIGDTQYF. Written as DNA, the CDR3 is TGTGCCAGTAGTATACAGGGGGCAAGGATTGGAGATACGCAGTATTTT.

For the CDR3, the DNA is TGTGCCAGCAGCTTGGTTGACAGGGAGCAGTACTTC. It codes for CASSLVDREQYF. The rearrangement joins TRBV7-9 to TRBJ2-7; tentative D call: TRBD1 (6 bases). There are 12 residues in the CDR3. V gave up 3 bases and J gave up 7 bases, with 10 bases separating them. CDR1 is SEHNR, CDR2 FQNEAQ, per germline (reference sequence).

This clone turned up a few times. Other DNA sequences in this specimen translate into the identical CDR3. The V gene is TRBV28, the J gene TRBJ1-2; 8 nucleotides agree with TRBD1. CDR1 and CDR2 (germline): MDHEN, SYDVKM. CDR3 size: 13 residues. V lost 6 bases to trimming and J lost 6 bases; unmatched junction nucleotides: 6. The CDR3 here is CASRRQGMNGYTF. CDR3 bases: TGTGCCAGCAGACGACAGGGGATGAATGGCTACACCTTC.

This chain connects TRBV5-1 to TRBJ1-6; 11 bases are shared with TRBD1. V was clipped by 0 bases and J by 10 bases; unmatched bases: 3. In germline, CDR1 is SGHRS, CDR2 YFSETQ. The length of the CDR3 is 15 residues. This CDR3 is CASSLGGQGESPLHF. CDR3 sequence (DNA): TGCGCCAGCAGCTTGGGGGGACAGGGGGAATCACCCCTCCACTTT.

The chain has TRBV5-1 and TRBJ1-4; 7 positions match TRBD1. Germline CDR1 and CDR2: SGHRS and YFSETQ. Trimming cost V 2 bases and J 5 bases; bases outside gene matches: 6. The CDR3 runs to 15 residues. This chain's CDR3 is CASSLGGSLNEKLFF. The CDR3 DNA follows: TGCGCCAGCAGCTTAGGGGGCAGCCTAAATGAAAAACTGTTTTTT.